There are many counts of the clone carrying this T cell receptor beta chain. Its specificity is not known. Diagnoses rested on clinical symptoms, serum thyroxine and TRAb, thyroid ultrasound and orbital computed tomography. It was RNA transcripts that yielded the amplified TCR beta CDR3 regions. Using the HTBI primer set, a first-round RT-PCR was run on the TCR CDR3. Each CDR3 protein is one row after TCRdb ran MiXCR on the multiplex PCR reads. Of hundreds of thousands of distinct CDR3 sequences in the sample, roughly an eighth were seen once. V was pared by 5 bases and J by 5 bases, with 19 bases of the junction left unmatched. Germline V lookup: CDR1 SEHNR, CDR2 FQNEAQ (reference sequence). This CDR3 spans 19 amino acids. The record originates from a study of T cells in Graves' hyperthyroidism and ophthalmopathy. Study results and limitations: Expanded thyroid clonotypes (above 0.001) were mostly also found in blood.

Sequencing used blood. This receptor was identified in a woman aged 40 to 49 with Graves' ophthalmopathy. V is TRBV7-9 and J is TRBJ2-5; 11 bases fit TRBD2. This CDR3 is CASSTPPGTSGNGGETQYF. In DNA form, the CDR3 reads TGTGCCAGCAGCACCCCTCCCGGGACTAGCGGCAACGGCGGGGAGACCCAGTACTTC.